The 25 T cell receptor beta chains below come from one sample, sequenced in a study of cytomegalovirus exposure and HLA in healthy donors. In the PCR, 60 Vbeta and 13 Jbeta primers were used. TCRdb's table, derived via immunoSEQ multiplex PCR, lists solely in-frame clones and lacks some. The table includes around 210,000 clones, 70% to 85% detected once. Input material: PBMCs. The receptors originated from a man in his fifties in good health and CMV-seronegative.

J is TRBJ2-1 and V is TRBV7-3, with D perhaps TRBD2 (5 bases). The germline V gene encodes CDR1 SGHTA and CDR2 FQGTGA. With 2 bases removed from V and 8 bases from J, the gap between germline ends came to 13 bases. There are 14 residues in the CDR3. In DNA, the CDR3 is TGTGCCAGCAGCTTATGGGCTAGCTCCCATGAGCAGTTCTTC. Encoded protein: CASSLWASSHEQFF.

This chain connects TRBV4-1 to TRBJ2-4, with 7 bases fitting TRBD2. CDR1 is MGHRA, CDR2 YSYEKL, per germline. The CDR3 sequence is 16 residues long. J lost 16 bases, V lost 0 bases, and 18 bases had no gene match. CDR3 DNA: TGCGCCAGCAGCCAAGACTCCCCTCCTCTAGCGGACCACAGATACTTC. This codes for CASSQDSPPLADHRYF.

This chain uses TRBV28 with TRBJ2-3; TRBD1 agrees at 8 bases. V dropped 3 bases and J dropped 1; count of bases not matched to a gene: 3. The germline gives CDR1 MDHEN, CDR2 SYDVKM. The CDR3 covers 15 residues. The CDR3 DNA follows: TGTGCCAGCAGTTTCCCGACAGGGGGCACAGATACGCAGTATTTT. It is translated as CASSFPTGGTDTQYF.

V gene TRBV25-1 combines with J gene TRBJ2-5; 12 bases are a match to TRBD1. Germline V gives CDR1 MGHDK, CDR2 SYGVNS. After removal of 7 bases from V and 5 bases from J, the junction contained 11 bases not matched to a gene. The CDR3 loop spans 16 amino acids. The CDR3 bases are TGTGCCAGCATGTCGGGGGGACAGGGGGCTTGGGAGACCCAGTACTTC. It encodes CASMSGGQGAWETQYF.

J is TRBJ1-4 and V is TRBV4-1; D perhaps matches TRBD1 (6 bases). Trimming pared 0 bases from V and 5 bases from J, leaving 13 bases between. Germline V gene lookup returns CDR1 MGHRA and CDR2 YSYEKL. The CDR3 contains 16 residues. CDR3 region: CASSQDHRQGNEKLFF. The CDR3 nucleotides are TGCGCCAGCAGCCAAGATCATCGGCAGGGGAATGAAAAACTGTTTTTT.

Worth noting for this clone: The same CDR3 arises from other DNA sequences in this sample as well. The chain uses TRBV5-1 and TRBJ1-3; D might be TRBD1 (5 bases). Looked up from germline, CDR1 is SGHRS and CDR2 is YFSETQ. The CDR3 is made up of 15 amino acids. The V and J ends lost 4 bases and 0 bases respectively, with 11 bases between them. CDR3 DNA sequence: TGCGCCAGCAGCCTGACAGCAGGCTCTGGAAACACCATATATTTT. Amino acid sequence: CASSLTAGSGNTIYF.

This chain joins TRBV5-1 and TRBJ2-5; TRBD2 is a possible D gene (5 bases). The V and J ends lost 4 bases and 3 bases respectively, with 16 bases between them. This CDR3 comprises 15 residues. Germline V gene data show CDR1 as SGHRS and CDR2 as YFSETQ. CDR3 loop: CASSAGKRIEETQYF. CDR3 DNA: TGCGCCAGCAGCGCCGGGAAGCGAATTGAAGAGACCCAGTACTTC.

The V and J genes are TRBV6-1 and TRBJ2-1; possible D gene TRBD1, 5 bases. In germline, CDR1 is MNHNS, CDR2 SASEGT. CDR3 length: 18 residues. The germline V and J ends were trimmed by 3 bases and 1 base, with 19 bases remaining between them. This CDR3 is CASSELRADPGSYNEQFF. The CDR3 DNA reads as TGTGCCAGCAGTGAGTTAAGGGCCGACCCAGGGTCCTACAATGAGCAGTTCTTC.

This rearrangement joins TRBV5-6 to TRBJ2-4; D unclear. The CDR3 sequence is 15 residues long. Germline assignment: CDR1 SGHDT and CDR2 YYEEEE. V was cut by 2 bases and J by 0 bases, with 9 bases left in between. CDR3 protein: CASSFGRLAKNIQYF. In DNA, the CDR3 is TGTGCCAGCAGCTTTGGCAGGCTAGCCAAAAACATTCAGTACTTC.

V is TRBV5-4 and J is TRBJ2-7; TRBD1 aligns across 8 bases. This CDR3 contains 15 residues. Losses at the gene ends were 4 bases for V and 5 bases for J; bases not matched to a gene: 11. Germline CDR1 is SGHNT and CDR2 is YYREEE (reference sequence). The CDR3 loop is CASSGRRQGQNEQYF. In nucleotides, the CDR3 is TGTGCCAGCAGCGGTAGGAGACAGGGGCAAAACGAGCAGTACTTC.

This clone showed up just once. The gene calls are TRBV19 and TRBJ2-1, with 14 bases identical to TRBD2. Per the germline V gene, CDR1 is LNHDA and CDR2 is SQIVND (reference sequence). The trim removed 6 bases at V and 8 bases at J, leaving 6 bases unmatched. This CDR3 region has 15 residues. The CDR3 DNA follows: TGTGCCAGTAGAGGTGGGACTAGCGGGAGCTATGAGCAGTTCTTC. Its protein product is CASRGGTSGSYEQFF.

V gene TRBV28 combines with J gene TRBJ2-5; 8 positions agree with TRBD2. The tail of the sequence fits TRBJ2-7 better, so the J call may be wrong. CDR1 is MDHEN and CDR2 is SYDVKM in the germline V gene. The CDR3 runs to 14 residues. The CDR3 reads CASSFSGNLYEQYF. In DNA form, the CDR3 reads TGTGCCAGCAGTTTTAGCGGGAATCTTTACGAGCAGTACTTC.

The V gene is TRBV14, the J gene TRBJ1-2; TRBD1 is a possible D gene (6 bases). V dropped 0 bases and J dropped 4 bases, with 12 bases sitting between them. The CDR3 totals 15 residues. The germline gives CDR1 SGHDN, CDR2 FVKESK. Here the CDR3 reads CASSQDPDRIYGYTF. The CDR3 nucleotides read TGTGCCAGCAGCCAAGATCCCGACAGGATCTATGGCTACACCTTC. The full variable domain, with the rest looked up from reference TRBV14 and TRBJ1-2, is EAGVTQFPSHSVIEKGQTVTLRCDPISGHDNLYWYRRVMGKEIKFLLHFVKESKQDESGMPNNRFLAERTGGTYSTLKVQPAELEDSGVYFCASSQDPDRIYGYTFGSGTRLTVV.

This chain uses TRBV29-1 with TRBJ2-1, with TRBD2 matching over 10 bases. The length of the CDR3 is 17 residues. The V gene end was trimmed by 7 bases and the J gene end by 0 bases; junction bases not matched to a gene: 12. CDR1 and CDR2 (germline): SQVTM, ANQGSEA. CDR3 sequence (DNA): TGCAGCGCCCGGGAAGGGAGCGGGAGGGCCTCCTACAATGAGCAGTTCTTC. It specifies CSAREGSGRASYNEQFF.

The gene calls are TRBV11-2 and TRBJ2-3, with TRBD2 matching over 8 bases. Germline CDR1 and CDR2: SGHAT and FQNNGV. The CDR3 is made up of 15 amino acids. V gave up 2 bases and J gave up 5 bases; unmatched junction bases: 6. CDR3 protein: CASSLIGRGRDTQYF. CDR3 bases: TGTGCCAGCAGCTTAATCGGGAGGGGACGAGATACGCAGTATTTT. The whole variable domain, remainder taken from reference TRBV11-2 and TRBJ2-3, is EAGVAQSPRYKIIEKRQSVAFWCNPISGHATLYWYQQILGQGPKLLIQFQNNGVVDDSQLPKDRFSAERLKGVDSTLKIQPAKLEDSAVYLCASSLIGRGRDTQYFGPGTRLTVL.

The V call is TRBV5-6, the J call TRBJ2-2; D may be TRBD1 (6 bases). The CDR3 is 16 residues long. V shed 5 bases and J shed 2 bases, with 16 bases lying between them. CDR1 and CDR2 (germline): SGHDT, YYEEEE. Written as DNA, the CDR3 is TGTGCCAGCAGGCTACGGTCGGGACAAAACACCGGGGAGCTGTTTTTT. Its translation: CASRLRSGQNTGELFF. Full variable domain (outside the CDR3, taken from reference TRBV5-6 and TRBJ2-2): DAGVTQSPTHLIKTRGQQVTLRCSPKSGHDTVSWYQQALGQGPQFIFQYYEEEERQRGNFPDRFSGHQFPNYSSELNVNALLLGDSALYLCASRLRSGQNTGELFFGEGSRLTVL.

Worth noting for this clone: At one of its ends the junction is not consistent with the germline gene, which may arise from a read error. This rearrangement joins TRBV4-1 to TRBJ2-2, with 9 bases fitting TRBD2. The CDR3 contains 15 residues. Germline V CDR1 and CDR2: MGHRA, YSYEKL. CDR3 in amino acids: CASTPGLANTGELFF. CDR3 coding DNA: TGTGCCAGCACCCCGGGACTAGCTAACACCGGGGAGCTGTTTTTT.

V usage is TRBV5-5 and J usage is TRBJ1-5; 7 bases are a match to TRBD1. This CDR3 is built from 14 residues. The V and J ends lost 4 bases and 5 bases, in that order; junction bases with no gene match: 6. CDR1 is SGHKS and CDR2 is YYEKEE in the germline V gene (reference sequence). CDR3 DNA sequence: TGTGCCAGCAGCCAAGGGACAGTCCATCAGCCCCAGCATTTT. Amino acid sequence: CASSQGTVHQPQHF.

This rearrangement joins TRBV2 to TRBJ2-7, with no clear D. The CDR3 consists of 13 residues. V lost 2 bases, J lost 3 bases, and 8 bases lay in between. Per the germline V gene, CDR1 is SNHLY and CDR2 is FYNNEI. CDR3 loop: CASSEIPVYEQYF. In DNA form, the CDR3 reads TGTGCCAGCAGTGAAATTCCGGTCTACGAGCAGTACTTC.

The chain uses TRBV6-4 and TRBJ2-2; D is unclear. This CDR3 has 13 residues. Trimming pared 3 bases from V and 3 bases from J, leaving 5 bases between. The germline gives CDR1 MRHNA, CDR2 SNTAGT. This CDR3 reads CASSERYTGELFF. Here the CDR3 DNA reads TGTGCCAGCAGTGAGCGGTACACCGGGGAGCTGTTTTTT.

This sequence joins TRBV6-5 and TRBJ1-1, with 7 bases matching TRBD1. The CDR3 loop spans 15 amino acids. Germline V gene data show CDR1 as MNHEY and CDR2 as SVGAGI. J lost 0 bases, V lost 6 bases, and 7 bases had no gene match. This chain's CDR3 is CASRGTANMNTEAFF. CDR3 sequence (DNA): TGTGCCAGCAGAGGGACAGCCAACATGAACACTGAAGCTTTCTTT.

This chain joins TRBV2 and TRBJ2-7; 10 bases agree with TRBD1. The V and J ends lost 4 bases and 6 bases, in that order; junction bases with no gene match: 3. In germline, CDR1 is SNHLY, CDR2 FYNNEI. This CDR3 spans 13 amino acids. CDR3 residues: CASSAGQGPEQYF. In nucleotides, the CDR3 is TGTGCCAGCAGTGCGGGACAGGGGCCCGAGCAGTACTTC. The variable domain in full, completed from reference TRBV2 and TRBJ2-7, reads EPEVTQTPSHQVTQMGQEVILRCVPISNHLYFYWYRQILGQKVEFLVSFYNNEISEKSEIFDDQFSVERPDGSNFTLKIRSTKLEDSAMYFCASSAGQGPEQYFGPGTRLTVT.

In this sample, this clone turned up a few times. The chain recombines TRBV6-6 with TRBJ1-5; TRBD1 agrees at 7 bases. The CDR3 contains 15 residues. J lost 3 bases, V lost 0 bases, and 2 bases had no gene match. Germline values: CDR1 MNHNY, CDR2 SVGAGI (reference sequence). Written as DNA, the CDR3 is TGTGCCAGCAGTTACTCCGACAGGGTCAATCAGCCCCAGCATTTT. It codes for CASSYSDRVNQPQHF.

The chain employs TRBV28 and TRBJ1-1, with D tentatively TRBD1 (5 bases). The CDR3 contains 15 residues. Trimming stripped 6 bases from V and 1 base from J, with 15 bases between. Per germline, CDR1 MDHEN and CDR2 SYDVKM. In DNA, the CDR3 is TGTGCCAGCAGCTCCCACGGGGGGGGGAACACTGAAGCTTTCTTT. Amino acids: CASSSHGGGNTEAFF.

The chain combines TRBV12-2 with TRBJ1-2; the table's D call, TRBD1, was not checked against the DNA. TRBV12-2 is flagged as a pseudogene. The CDR3 is made up of 18 amino acids. This CDR3 reads CASRSWTGATLFNYGYTF. CDR3 in DNA: TGTGCAAGTCGCTCTTGGACAGGGGCCACCCTTTTCAACTATGGCTACACCTTC.